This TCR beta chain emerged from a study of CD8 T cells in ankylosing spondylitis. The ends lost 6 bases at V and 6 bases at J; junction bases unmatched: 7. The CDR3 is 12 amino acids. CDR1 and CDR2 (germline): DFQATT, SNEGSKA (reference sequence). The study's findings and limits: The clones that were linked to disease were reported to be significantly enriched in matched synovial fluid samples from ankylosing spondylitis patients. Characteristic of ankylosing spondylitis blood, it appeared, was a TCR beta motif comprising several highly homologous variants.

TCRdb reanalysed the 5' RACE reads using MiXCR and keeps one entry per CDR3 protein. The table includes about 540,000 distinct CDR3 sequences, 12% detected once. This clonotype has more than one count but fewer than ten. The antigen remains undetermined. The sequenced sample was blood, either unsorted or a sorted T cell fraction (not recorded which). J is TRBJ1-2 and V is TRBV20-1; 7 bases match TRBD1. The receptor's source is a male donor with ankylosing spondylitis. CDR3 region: CSATGVTDGYTF. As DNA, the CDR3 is TGCAGTGCCACAGGGGTAACGGATGGCTACACCTTC.